The present T cell receptor (beta chain) was sequenced within a study of T cell repertoires in cytomegalovirus infection (dated by TCRdb to between 2018 and 2021). The study in broad terms: Peptide stimulations targeted recently identified HLA-C-restricted CMV epitopes, whose presentation resists viral immunomodulation, together with well-studied HLA-B-restricted epitopes. Donor HLA type was relevant to the analysis, as public TCR beta signatures indicated carriage of CMV infection together with the matching HLA type.

The treatment or condition label, as the study defines it: in vitro stimulation with specific CMV peptide epitopes to enrich CMV-specific T cells. Data came from an Illumina HiSeq 1500. TCRdb passed the public sequencing reads through fastp at Q25 and MiXCR, retaining productive beta sequences. Each entry is one CDR3 protein sequence, shown with its most common DNA and genes. Present in this sample are about 480,000 distinct CDR3 sequences, 25% to 35% of which were seen just once. The ten largest clonotypes hold roughly a sixth of the sample. Here is what the overall study found, with its caveats: The ex vivo response was dominated by HLA-C-restricted CMV-specific TCR beta clonotypes, which also provided the single most frequent clonotype in two of eight donors. Cumulative frequency of public TCR beta family members discriminated carriers of CMV infection plus the relevant HLA type in this cohort and an independent approximately 400-donor cohort.

The cysteine opens and the phenylalanine closes a CDR3 of 13 amino acids. Just the 39-base CDR3 DNA is kept, in frame starting at base 1. V has 6 bases trimmed and J has 6 bases trimmed; junction bases matching no gene number 4. The sample holds a few counts of this clonotype. No cognate antigen has been identified for it. No per-base quality is available; no much larger clone lies one base away. Sample: cultured PBMCs, taken from culture after CMV antigen stimulation. The chain employs TRBV12-3 or TRBV12-4 and TRBJ1-3; 8 junctional bases match TRBD1. The origin of this receptor is a human donor in good health (CMV status not recorded). Some clones in this sample may be carry-over from other donors' samples. The bases read TGTGCCAGCAGGGCCCAGGGGGCAAACACCATATATTTT. The resulting protein is CASRAQGANTIYF.